These T cell receptor beta chains were read from a single sample in a study of siplizumab effects on memory and regulatory T cells. Only in-frame clones appear in the TCRdb table, and some are missing; sequencing was by immunoSEQ multiplex PCR. The data show nearly 85,000 clones, with around 90% seen just once and more than 1.5% held by the top ten. The sequencing input was Tregs sorted from blood. The receptors were sampled from a human donor in good health. Each CDR3 is given without its conserved first and last residue.

V	J	CDR3
TRBV6-1	TRBJ1-5	ASRTQGANQPQH
TRBV11-3	TRBJ2-3	ASSLSSGGAQY
TRBV2	TRBJ1-5	ASSEWPEKGQPQH
TRBV7-6	TRBJ2-1	ASSETVEQF
TRBV29-1	TRBJ2-7	SVEVAGLGEQH
TRBV4-1	TRBJ1-1	ASSQAARVVTTEAF
TRBV29-1	TRBJ2-3	SVEGRDRATDTQY
TRBV19	TRBJ1-4	ASSPPSAVNEKLF
TRBV28	TRBJ1-5	ASGGTGNNQPQH
TRBV28	TRBJ2-3	ASSFSQRGTQY
TRBV5-1	TRBJ2-1	ASSPGGLREQF
TRBV7-9	TRBJ2-5	ASSLDPRETQY
TRBV7-2	TRBJ2-1	ASSLGTFYNEQF
TRBV5-4	TRBJ2-2	ASSLAGVEGGELF
TRBV10-3	TRBJ1-2	ASSPGQGAGGYT
TRBV19	TRBJ2-7	ASSGGASEY
TRBV4-3	TRBJ2-2	ASSQSRGTWTGELF
TRBV20-1	TRBJ2-7	SASANYEQY
TRBV28	TRBJ1-3	ASSSRDRMDTIY
TRBV28	TRBJ2-7	ASSVSPGEQY
TRBV7-2	TRBJ2-3	ASSPKLADTQY
TRBV28	TRBJ2-2	ASTLNRGGIGELF
TRBV9	TRBJ2-2	ASSQRLNTGELF
TRBV7-2	TRBJ2-1	ASSLVSGAYNEQF
TRBV2	TRBJ2-5	ASSLGLKETQY
TRBV29-1	TRBJ2-7	SVDPGTVSYEQY
TRBV10-3	TRBJ1-1	AISDGRGRAEAF
TRBV2	TRBJ1-2	ASRLGETGYT
TRBV20-1	TRBJ1-2	RAKANYGYT
TRBV6-1	TRBJ2-2	ASSIGQEVF
TRBV5-6	TRBJ1-4	ASTEQGASNEKLF
TRBV4-1	TRBJ1-5	ASSHQGASNQPQH
TRBV6-5	TRBJ2-1	ASRRTDSSYNEQF
TRBV30	TRBJ2-6	AWRPLGWGSGANVLT
TRBV7-9	TRBJ1-6	ASSAGTGLLNSPLH
TRBV2	TRBJ2-1	ASSVGKNEQF
TRBV9	TRBJ2-7	ASSAGTSGPYEQY
TRBV10-3	TRBJ2-1	AISESRQGAYNEQF
TRBV7-3	TRBJ2-7	ASSLDRESEQY
TRBV7-3	TRBJ2-6	ASSLSGGTGANVLT
TRBV2	NA	ASPPGQGHYEQY
TRBV11-2	TRBJ1-1	ASSSWYIMNTEAF
TRBV19	TRBJ1-2	ASSGPPPLTGGYT
TRBV28	TRBJ1-1	ASSWPGIAEAF
TRBV19	TRBJ2-7	ASSDVGKSDEQY
TRBV6-1	TRBJ1-1	ASRLTGTVNTEAF
TRBV5-4	TRBJ2-1	ASSLADLFHNEQF
TRBV5-8	TRBJ2-3	ASSLVLAASDTQY
TRBV7-9	TRBJ2-7	ASSFAVSGEQY
TRBV27	TRBJ2-5	ASSLRMGGAQGQTQY
TRBV19	TRBJ2-5	ASSRGETQY
TRBV6-6	TRBJ1-4	ATRDSLNEKLF
TRBV6-4	TRBJ2-1	ASSPGTTNEQF
TRBV12-5	TRBJ1-2	ASGLVLGPNYGYT
TRBV9	TRBJ1-3	ASSATGVNTIY
TRBV10-3	TRBJ2-7	AIRTQPSGVYEQY
TRBV5-1	TRBJ1-1	ASSTTGEWDTEAF